Given below is one TCR beta chain in context. Its binding antigen is unknown. No much larger clone is present one base from it, and per-base qualities are unavailable. The source of the sample is a study of sequential checkpoint blockade in melanoma (dated by TCRdb to between 2017 and 2020). For the study in its entirety: In a 1:1 randomization, patients received either first-line nivolumab then ipilimumab (arm A) or ipilimumab then nivolumab (arm B). Maintenance nivolumab came after each of the two trial sequences. The full study reports these points: The response-prediction model combining TCR metrics and mutation burden needs validation in larger, independent patient cohorts.

TCRbeta CDR3 regions were immunosequenced from genomic DNA with the immunoSEQ Assay. Prior to high-throughput sequencing, genomic DNA was amplified by bias-controlled multiplex PCR. Processing in the source paper ran as follows. To quantify the absolute abundance of each unique TCRbeta CDR3 region, the sequences were collapsed and filtered. Clonality, defined as 1 minus Pielou's evenness, was calculated using only productive rearrangements. Clones with significantly greater frequencies in on-treatment versus baseline samples were identified using a previously published method. The clones in this table, taken by TCRdb from immuneACCESS, are in-frame only. Not every clone is retained; where verified, under half of the shortfall comes from an unresolved V gene, and the cause of the rest is unknown. The V and J calls and clone size come from that table; D and trimming were worked out from the DNA. The sample table contains 35,000 to 45,000 clones; only one count was recorded for 84% of them. The ten most abundant clones make up 5.5% of the sample.

The intended sense of this specimen's treatment or condition label: randomized to nivolumab then ipilimumab (arm A) or the reverse (arm B). None of the patients in the trial had previously been given DNA-damaging chemotherapy. On a FACS Aria II flow cytometer, live CD3+CD8+ cells that were negative for CD19 and CD56 were sorted from thawed PBMCs. CheckMate 064, a randomized, open-label phase II trial of sequential checkpoint blockade, was the source of the samples, all of which came from patients with melanoma. Leukapheresis was used to collect peripheral blood mononuclear cells, which were then purified with Ficoll-Paque and frozen in human serum with roughly 10% DMSO. Right after sorting, the blood CD3+CD8+ cells were verified to be >98% pure, and DNA extraction followed. The germline V gene (reference sequence) supplies CDR1 SEHNR and CDR2 FQNEAQ. The CDR3 runs 16 amino acids, cysteine and phenylalanine included. The read is trimmed to its CDR3 DNA, 48 bases read in frame from base 1. At the junction V is shortened by 4 bases and J by 8 bases; bases outside the gene matches: 9.

The receptor was derived from a human donor with melanoma. The material sequenced was CD8+ T cells sorted from blood (inferred from file names), taken from a patient given nivolumab and ipilimumab in sequence. The chain is encoded by TRBV7-9 joined to TRBJ2-1; 12 nucleotides in the junction match TRBD2. The CDR3 protein: CASSSFLAGGPDEQFF. The DNA reads as follows: TGTGCCAGCAGCTCGTTTCTAGCGGGGGGGCCGGATGAGCAGTTCTTC.